This T cell receptor (beta chain) originates from a study of OX40 agonist ivuxolimab in advanced cancers. Study context: The study gave patients intravenous ivuxolimab at 0.01 to 10 mg/kg every 2 weeks. Anti-PD-1, anti-PD-L1 or anti-CTLA-4 therapy given earlier was allowed, and roughly 38% had some.

Patients who had autoimmune disease history or got systemic immunosuppression were left out. Trimming pared 3 bases from V and 3 bases from J, leaving 18 bases between. CDR3 size: 16 residues. CDR1 is MDHEN and CDR2 is SYDVKM in the germline V gene. TCRdb keeps only in-frame clones here, not all; method: immunoSEQ multiplex PCR. The table records 50,000 to 65,000 clones, about nine tenths of them present only once. General study findings and limits: Expanded clones were, on average, more numerous in CD8+ T cells than in CD4+.

Note on this clone: What it binds is not known.

Source: CD4+ or CD8+ T cells sorted from blood, taken in a trial of the OX40 agonist ivuxolimab. The gene calls are TRBV28 and TRBJ2-7; maybe TRBD2 (6 bases). The sequence was collected from an adult with an advanced solid tumor such as melanoma, head and neck, liver or kidney cancer. CDR3 sequence: CASSFLAGGGGYEQYF. The CDR3 DNA is TGTGCCAGCAGTTTTTTGGCCGGGGGTGGCGGCTACGAGCAGTACTTC.